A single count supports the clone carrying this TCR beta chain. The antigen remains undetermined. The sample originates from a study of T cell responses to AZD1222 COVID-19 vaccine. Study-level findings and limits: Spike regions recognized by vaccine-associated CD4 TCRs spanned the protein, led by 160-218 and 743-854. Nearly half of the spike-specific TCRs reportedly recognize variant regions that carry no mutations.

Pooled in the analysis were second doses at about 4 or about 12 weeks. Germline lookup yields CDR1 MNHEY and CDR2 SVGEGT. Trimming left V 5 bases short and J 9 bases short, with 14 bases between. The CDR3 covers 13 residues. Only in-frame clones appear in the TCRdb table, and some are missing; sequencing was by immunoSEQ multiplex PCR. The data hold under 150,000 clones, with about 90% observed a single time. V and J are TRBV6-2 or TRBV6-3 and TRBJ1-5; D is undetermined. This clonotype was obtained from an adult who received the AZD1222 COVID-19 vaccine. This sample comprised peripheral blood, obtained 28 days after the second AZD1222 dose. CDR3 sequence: CASSLDPLTPQHF. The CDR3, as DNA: TGTGCCAGCAGTCTAGACCCCTTAACGCCCCAGCATTTT.